These 15 T cell receptor beta chains share one sample of origin, sequenced in a study of shared clonotypes between healthy human individuals. Libraries were prepared by immunoSEQ multiplex PCR; TCRdb keeps only in-frame clonotypes and omits some of them. The sample holds some 580,000 clones, almost 97% seen once. The sequencing sample was made of naive CD4+ T cells sorted from blood. Sample subset: CD45RA+ positively selected. These receptors all come from a woman aged 30 to 39 in good health.

V gene TRBV4-1 combines with J gene TRBJ2-6, with D uncertain. V was pared by 1 base and J by 6 bases, with 7 bases between. Germline CDR1 and CDR2: MGHRA and YSYEKL. This CDR3 comprises 14 residues. This CDR3 is CASSQAPEANVLTF. The CDR3 nucleotides are TGCGCCAGCAGCCAAGCACCGGAGGCCAACGTCCTGACTTTC.

This rearrangement joins TRBV20-1 to TRBJ1-1; 8 bases match TRBD1. This CDR3 is built from 11 residues. CDR1 is DFQATT and CDR2 is SNEGSKA in the germline V gene (reference sequence). V gave up 4 bases and J gave up 8 bases; unmatched junction bases: 3. The CDR3 loop reads CSAKDREEAFF. In nucleotides, the CDR3 is TGCAGTGCTAAGGACAGGGAGGAAGCTTTCTTT.

This sequence joins TRBV11-2 and TRBJ2-1; 10 bases line up with TRBD2. The junction had 14 bases not matched to a gene; V was cut back by 1 base and J by 8 bases. The CDR3 has 18 amino acids. Germline V CDR1 and CDR2: SGHAT, FQNNGV. CDR3 in DNA: TGTGCCAGCAGCTTAGTTCTCAGCGGGAGGGCGAAAGGCGATGAGCAGTTCTTC. This codes for CASSLVLSGRAKGDEQFF.

V and J are TRBV5-4 and TRBJ1-2; D is unresolved. V was trimmed by 0 bases and J by 6 bases, leaving 27 bases between them. The CDR3 extends over 19 amino acids. Germline V CDR1 and CDR2: SGHNT, YYREEE (reference sequence). CDR3 loop: CASSLGAYQVRKEVDGYTF. The CDR3 nucleotides are TGTGCCAGCAGCTTGGGGGCGTACCAGGTCCGAAAGGAAGTCGATGGCTACACCTTC.

The genes are TRBV27 and TRBJ2-4; 8 positions match TRBD1. Looked up from germline, CDR1 is MNHEY and CDR2 is SMNVEV (reference sequence). V shed 0 bases and J 16 bases; nucleotides not matched to a gene: 8. There are 13 residues in the CDR3. CDR3 sequence: CASSLSGDRRPYF. The CDR3 nucleotides read TGTGCCAGCAGTTTATCGGGGGACAGGCGTCCTTACTTC.

This chain connects TRBV28 to TRBJ2-3; TRBD2 agrees at 12 bases. Germline CDR1 and CDR2: MDHEN and SYDVKM. The CDR3 is 21 amino acids. Unmatched junction bases numbered 18, after V lost 5 bases and J lost 0 bases. CDR3 sequence reads: CASSPRRASGRARTSTDTQYF. In DNA, the CDR3 is TGTGCCAGCAGTCCCCGGAGGGCTAGCGGGAGGGCCAGGACTAGCACAGATACGCAGTATTTT.

J is TRBJ2-2 and V is TRBV9; 7 nucleotides agree with TRBD2. Looked up from germline, CDR1 is SGDLS and CDR2 is YYNGEE. The CDR3 has 15 amino acids. V shed 2 bases, J shed 1 base, and the junction held 2 bases outside the gene matches. The CDR3 region is CASSVTSVNTGELFF. CDR3 DNA sequence: TGTGCCAGCAGCGTTACTAGCGTGAACACCGGGGAGCTGTTTTTT. Together with reference TRBV9 and TRBJ2-2, the CDR3 gives the full variable domain: DSGVTQTPKHLITATGQRVTLRCSPRSGDLSVYWYQQSLDQGLQFLIQYYNGEERAKGNILERFSAQQFPDLHSELNLSSLELGDSALYFCASSVTSVNTGELFFGEGSRLTVL.

This clone was seen once. The V gene is TRBV30, the J gene TRBJ1-5; D is perhaps TRBD1 (6 bases). V was cut by 2 bases and J by 4 bases, with 12 bases left in between. The CDR3 extends over 14 amino acids. Per the germline V gene, CDR1 is GTSNPN and CDR2 is SVGIG (reference sequence). CDR3 bases: TGTGCCTGGAGTCTCTGGACAGTTAATCAGCCCCAGCATTTT. Translation: CAWSLWTVNQPQHF.

CDR3 DNA: TGTGCCAGCACCTCGGAGGGACAGATTCTCCGTTATCAGCCCCAGCATTTT. It specifies CASTSEGQILRYQPQHF. The chain combines TRBV28 with TRBJ1-5, with 7 bases that match TRBD1. Per the germline V gene, CDR1 is MDHEN and CDR2 is SYDVKM. Trimming at V came to 7 bases and at J to 5 bases, leaving 17 bases not matched to a gene. The CDR3 contains 17 residues.

The V gene is TRBV19, the J gene TRBJ2-5; D may be TRBD1 (5 bases). The ends were cut back, 10 bases at V and 5 bases at J, with 11 bases in the middle. The CDR3 has 11 amino acids. CDR1 and CDR2 from the germline V gene are LNHDA and SQIVND (reference sequence). The CDR3 DNA reads TGTGCCACTGCGTCAGGGGAGACCCAGTACTTC. It specifies CATASGETQYF.

V usage is TRBV6-5 and J usage is TRBJ2-7, with D possibly TRBD2 on 5 matching bases. Trimming removed 6 bases at V and 1 base at J, with 10 bases between. Germline assignment: CDR1 MNHEY and CDR2 SVGAGI. This CDR3 is 13 amino acids long. The CDR3 coding sequence is TGTGCCAGCAGCCCGAGGGAGTCCTACGAGCAGTACTTC. Protein: CASSPRESYEQYF.

This chain connects TRBV5-1 to TRBJ1-1; D gene ambiguous. The V and J ends lost 0 bases and 5 bases respectively, with 14 bases between them. The CDR3 runs 15 residues. Germline CDR1 reads SGHRS; CDR2 reads YFSETQ. CDR3 in DNA: TGCGCCAGCAGCTTGGTTTATGGTTGGGGAACTGAAGCTTTCTTT. It specifies CASSLVYGWGTEAFF.

The CDR3: CASSPRDYEQYF. Here the CDR3 DNA reads TGTGCCAGCAGCCCAAGGGACTACGAGCAGTACTTC. The chain links TRBV27 to TRBJ2-7, with D unclear. Germline-derived CDR1 and CDR2 are MNHEY and SMNVEV (reference sequence). V was cut by 6 bases and J by 3 bases, with 9 bases left in between. The CDR3 is made up of 12 amino acids.

This clone showed up just once. The genes are TRBV5-4 and TRBJ2-3, with TRBD1 as a possible D gene (6 bases). The CDR3 is 14 residues long. V lost 5 bases to trimming and J lost 2 bases, with 12 bases between them. Per germline, CDR1 SGHNT and CDR2 YYREEE (reference sequence). CDR3 nucleotides: TGTGCCAGCAGTCGTGAGGGGGTCACAGATACGCAGTATTTT. Protein product: CASSREGVTDTQYF.

The V gene is TRBV5-5, the J gene TRBJ1-1, with D perhaps TRBD1 (6 bases). There are 15 residues in the CDR3. V was trimmed by 5 bases and J by 0 bases, leaving 14 bases between them. Germline V gene data show CDR1 as SGHKS and CDR2 as YYEKEE (reference sequence). The CDR3 DNA follows: TGTGCCAGCAGACAGGGTCGGGACATGAACACTGAAGCTTTCTTT. Translated: CASRQGRDMNTEAFF. The full variable domain, in which reference TRBV5-5 and TRBJ1-1 provide the parts outside the CDR3, is DAGVTQSPTHLIKTRGQQVTLRCSPISGHKSVSWYQQVLGQGPQFIFQYYEKEERGRGNFPDRFSARQFPNYSSELNVNALLLGDSALYLCASRQGRDMNTEAFFGQGTRLTVV.